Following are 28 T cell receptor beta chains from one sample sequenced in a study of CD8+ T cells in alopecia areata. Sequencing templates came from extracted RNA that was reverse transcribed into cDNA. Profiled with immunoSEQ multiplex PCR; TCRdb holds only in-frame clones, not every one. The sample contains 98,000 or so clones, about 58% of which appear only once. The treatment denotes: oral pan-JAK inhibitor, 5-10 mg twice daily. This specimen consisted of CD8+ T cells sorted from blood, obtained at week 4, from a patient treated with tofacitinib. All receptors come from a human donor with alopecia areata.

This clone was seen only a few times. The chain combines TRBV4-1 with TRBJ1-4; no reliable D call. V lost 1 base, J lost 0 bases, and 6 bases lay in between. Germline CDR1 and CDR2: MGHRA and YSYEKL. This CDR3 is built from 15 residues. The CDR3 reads CASSQVQATNEKLFF. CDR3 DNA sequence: TGCGCCAGCAGCCAAGTCCAGGCAACTAATGAAAAACTGTTTTTT.

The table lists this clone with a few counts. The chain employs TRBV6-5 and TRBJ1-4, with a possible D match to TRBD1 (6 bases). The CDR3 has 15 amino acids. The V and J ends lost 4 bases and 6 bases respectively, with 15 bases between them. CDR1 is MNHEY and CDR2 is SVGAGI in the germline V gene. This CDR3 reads CASSSTGTSYEKLFF. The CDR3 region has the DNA TGTGCCAGCAGTTCGACCGGGACAAGCTATGAAAAACTGTTTTTT.

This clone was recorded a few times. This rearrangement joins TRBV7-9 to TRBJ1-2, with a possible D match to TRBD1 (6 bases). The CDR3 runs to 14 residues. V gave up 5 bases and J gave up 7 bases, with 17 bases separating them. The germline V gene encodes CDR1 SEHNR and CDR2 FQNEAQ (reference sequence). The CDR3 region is CASSGDMLVGGYTF. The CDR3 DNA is TGTGCCAGCAGCGGGGACATGCTGGTGGGTGGCTACACCTTC.

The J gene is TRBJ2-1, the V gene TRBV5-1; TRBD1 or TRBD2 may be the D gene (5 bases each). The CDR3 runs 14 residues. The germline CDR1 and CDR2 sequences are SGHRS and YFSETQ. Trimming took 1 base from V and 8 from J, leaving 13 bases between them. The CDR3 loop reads CASSLLGLGDEQFF. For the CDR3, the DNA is TGCGCCAGCAGCTTGTTGGGGCTCGGGGATGAGCAGTTCTTC.

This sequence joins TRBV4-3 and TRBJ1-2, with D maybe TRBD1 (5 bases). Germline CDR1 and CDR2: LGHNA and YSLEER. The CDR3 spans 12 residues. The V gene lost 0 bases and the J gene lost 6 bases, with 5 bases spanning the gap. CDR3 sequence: CASSQEGDGYTF. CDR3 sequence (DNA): TGCGCCAGCAGCCAAGAAGGGGATGGCTACACCTTC.

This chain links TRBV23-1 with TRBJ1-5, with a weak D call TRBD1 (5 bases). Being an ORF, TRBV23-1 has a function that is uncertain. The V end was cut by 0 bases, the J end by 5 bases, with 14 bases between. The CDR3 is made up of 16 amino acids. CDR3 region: CASSQSRGTLDQPQHF. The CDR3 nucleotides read TGCGCCAGCAGTCAATCCAGAGGGACCTTAGATCAGCCCCAGCATTTT.

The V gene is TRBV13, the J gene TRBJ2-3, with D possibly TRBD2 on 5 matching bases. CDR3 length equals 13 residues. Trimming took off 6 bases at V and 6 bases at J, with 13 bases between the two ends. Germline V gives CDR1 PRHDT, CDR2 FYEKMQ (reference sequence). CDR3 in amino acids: CASRRRGWDTQYF. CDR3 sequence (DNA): TGTGCCAGCAGGAGACGGGGTTGGGATACGCAGTATTTT.

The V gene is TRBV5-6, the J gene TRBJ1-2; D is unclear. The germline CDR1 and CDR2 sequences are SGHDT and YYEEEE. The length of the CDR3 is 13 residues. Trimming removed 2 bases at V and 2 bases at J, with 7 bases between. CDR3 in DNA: TGTGCCAGCAGCTTAGGAGGGAACTATGGCTACACCTTC. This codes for CASSLGGNYGYTF.

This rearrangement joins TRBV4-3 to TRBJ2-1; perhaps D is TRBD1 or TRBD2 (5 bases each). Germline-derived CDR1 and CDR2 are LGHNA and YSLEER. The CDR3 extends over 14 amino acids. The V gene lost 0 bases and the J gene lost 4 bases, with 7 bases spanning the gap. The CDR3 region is CASSQDGGYNEQFF. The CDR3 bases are TGCGCCAGCAGCCAAGATGGGGGTTACAATGAGCAGTTCTTC.

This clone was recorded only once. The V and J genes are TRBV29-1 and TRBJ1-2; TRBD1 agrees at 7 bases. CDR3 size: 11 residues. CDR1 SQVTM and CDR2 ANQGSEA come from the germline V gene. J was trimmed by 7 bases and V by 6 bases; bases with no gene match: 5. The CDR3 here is CSVPNRGGYTF. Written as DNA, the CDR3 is TGCAGCGTACCGAACAGGGGTGGCTACACCTTC.

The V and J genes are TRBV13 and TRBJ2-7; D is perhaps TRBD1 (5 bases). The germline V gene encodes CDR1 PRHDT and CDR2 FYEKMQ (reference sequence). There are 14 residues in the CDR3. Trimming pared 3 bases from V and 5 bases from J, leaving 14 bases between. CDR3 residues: CASSLQGSGNEQYF. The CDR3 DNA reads TGTGCCAGCAGCTTGCAGGGAAGTGGGAACGAGCAGTACTTC.

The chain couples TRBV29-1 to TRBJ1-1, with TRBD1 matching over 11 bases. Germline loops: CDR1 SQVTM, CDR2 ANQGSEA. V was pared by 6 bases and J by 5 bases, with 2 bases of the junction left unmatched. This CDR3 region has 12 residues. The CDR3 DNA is TGCAGCGTCGGACAGGGGGCAACTGAAGCTTTCTTT. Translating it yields CSVGQGATEAFF.

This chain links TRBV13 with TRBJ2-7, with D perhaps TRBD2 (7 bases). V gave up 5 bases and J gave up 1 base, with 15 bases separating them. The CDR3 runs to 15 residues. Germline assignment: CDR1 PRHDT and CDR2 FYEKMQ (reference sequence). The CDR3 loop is CASSPEGGASYEQYF. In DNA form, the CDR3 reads TGTGCCAGCAGCCCCGAAGGGGGGGCGTCCTACGAGCAGTACTTC. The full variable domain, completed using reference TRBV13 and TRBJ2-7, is AAGVIQSPRHLIKEKRETATLKCYPIPRHDTVYWYQQGPGQDPQFLISFYEKMQSDKGSIPDRFSAQQFSDYHSELNMSSLELGDSALYFCASSPEGGASYEQYFGPGTRLTVT.

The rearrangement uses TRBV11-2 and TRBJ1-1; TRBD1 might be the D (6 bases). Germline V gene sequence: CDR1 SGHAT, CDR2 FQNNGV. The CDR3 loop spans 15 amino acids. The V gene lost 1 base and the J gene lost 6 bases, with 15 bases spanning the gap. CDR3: CASSLGTEQLPEAFF. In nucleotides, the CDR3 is TGTGCCAGCAGCTTAGGGACAGAACAACTTCCTGAAGCTTTCTTT.

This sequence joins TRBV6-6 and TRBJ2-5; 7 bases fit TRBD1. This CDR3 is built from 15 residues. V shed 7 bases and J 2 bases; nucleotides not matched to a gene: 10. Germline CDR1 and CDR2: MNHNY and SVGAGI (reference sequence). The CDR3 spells CASNSGGAPQETQYF. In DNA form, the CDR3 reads TGTGCCAGCAATTCAGGGGGTGCTCCTCAAGAGACCCAGTACTTC.

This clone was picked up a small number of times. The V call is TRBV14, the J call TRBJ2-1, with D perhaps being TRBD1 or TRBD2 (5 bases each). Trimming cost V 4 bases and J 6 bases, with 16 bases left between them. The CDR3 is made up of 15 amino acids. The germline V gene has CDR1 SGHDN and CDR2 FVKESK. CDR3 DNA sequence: TGTGCCAGCAGCCTGTTTGTTGGTGGGGGCAATGAGCAGTTCTTC. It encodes CASSLFVGGGNEQFF. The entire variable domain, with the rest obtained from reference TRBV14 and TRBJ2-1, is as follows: EAGVTQFPSHSVIEKGQTVTLRCDPISGHDNLYWYRRVMGKEIKFLLHFVKESKQDESGMPNNRFLAERTGGTYSTLKVQPAELEDSGVYFCASSLFVGGGNEQFFGPGTRLTVL.

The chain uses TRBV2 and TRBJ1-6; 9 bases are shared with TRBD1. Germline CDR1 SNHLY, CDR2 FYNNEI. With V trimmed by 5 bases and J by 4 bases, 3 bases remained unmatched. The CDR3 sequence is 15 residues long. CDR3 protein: CASSTGTGYNSPLHF. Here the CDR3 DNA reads TGTGCCAGCAGTACCGGGACAGGGTATAATTCACCCCTCCACTTT.

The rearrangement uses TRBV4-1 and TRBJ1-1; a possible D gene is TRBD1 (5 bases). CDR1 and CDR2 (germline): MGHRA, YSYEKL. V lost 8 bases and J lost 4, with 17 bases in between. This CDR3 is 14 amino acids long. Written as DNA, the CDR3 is TGCGCCAGCCGCCCAGGCCCGGGGGGCACTGAAGCTTTCTTT. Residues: CASRPGPGGTEAFF.

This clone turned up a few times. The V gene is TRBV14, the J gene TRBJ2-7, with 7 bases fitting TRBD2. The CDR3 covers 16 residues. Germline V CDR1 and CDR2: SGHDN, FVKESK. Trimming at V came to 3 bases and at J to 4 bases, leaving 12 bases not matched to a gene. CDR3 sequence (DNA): TGTGCCAGCAGCCACGGGATCGCTAGCGGACTATACGAGCAGTACTTC. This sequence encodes CASSHGIASGLYEQYF.

The CDR3 here is CASSVGQNTEAFF. For the CDR3, the DNA is TGTGCCAGTAGTGTCGGACAGAACACTGAAGCTTTCTTT. The V call is TRBV19, the J call TRBJ1-1; D possibly corresponds to TRBD1 (5 bases). Germline V gives CDR1 LNHDA, CDR2 SQIVND (reference sequence). The CDR3 is 13 residues long. V was shortened by 5 bases and J by 1 base, with 8 bases between the two germline ends.

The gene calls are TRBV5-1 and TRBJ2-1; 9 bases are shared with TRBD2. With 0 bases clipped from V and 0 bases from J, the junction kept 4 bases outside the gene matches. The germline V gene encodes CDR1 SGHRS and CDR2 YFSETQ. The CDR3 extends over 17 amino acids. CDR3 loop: CASSLAGSGSSYNEQFF. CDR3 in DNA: TGCGCCAGCAGCTTGGCTGGTAGCGGGAGCTCCTACAATGAGCAGTTCTTC.

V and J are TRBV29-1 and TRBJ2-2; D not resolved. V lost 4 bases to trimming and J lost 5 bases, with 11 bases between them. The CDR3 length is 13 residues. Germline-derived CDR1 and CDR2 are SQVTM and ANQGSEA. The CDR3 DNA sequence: TGCAGCGTTGGGAGAGGTTCGACCGGGGAGCTGTTTTTT. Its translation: CSVGRGSTGELFF.

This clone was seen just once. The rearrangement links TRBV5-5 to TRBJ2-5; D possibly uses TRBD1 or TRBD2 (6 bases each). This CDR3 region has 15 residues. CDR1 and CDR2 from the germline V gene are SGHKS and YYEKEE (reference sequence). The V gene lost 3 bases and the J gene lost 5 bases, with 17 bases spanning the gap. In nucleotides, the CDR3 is TGTGCCAGCAGCTCCCGCCCGGGGGCCTGGGAGACCCAGTACTTC. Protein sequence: CASSSRPGAWETQYF.

CDR3 loop: CASSSRTGGRTEAFF. DNA for the CDR3: TGTGCCAGCAGCTCACGGACCGGGGGACGGACTGAAGCTTTCTTT. The chain carries TRBV7-3 and TRBJ1-1; weak D call: TRBD1 (5 bases). The CDR3 is 15 amino acids. The germline gives CDR1 SGHTA, CDR2 FQGTGA. Trimming pared 4 bases from V and 5 bases from J, leaving 17 bases between.

Here the CDR3 reads CASSVNRGLALPQHF. The CDR3 coding sequence is TGCGCCAGCAGCGTCAACAGGGGACTCGCTCTGCCCCAGCATTTT. This chain connects TRBV5-1 to TRBJ1-5; 7 bases are shared with TRBD1. CDR1 is SGHRS, CDR2 YFSETQ, per germline. Unmatched junction bases numbered 13, after V lost 4 bases and J lost 9 bases. The CDR3 covers 15 residues.

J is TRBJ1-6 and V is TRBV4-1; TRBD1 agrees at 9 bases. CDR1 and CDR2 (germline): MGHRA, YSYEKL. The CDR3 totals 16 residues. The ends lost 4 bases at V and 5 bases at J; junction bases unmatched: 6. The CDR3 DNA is TGCGCCAGCAGCCGACGACAGGGGGACAATAATTCACCCCTCCACTTT. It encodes CASSRRQGDNNSPLHF.

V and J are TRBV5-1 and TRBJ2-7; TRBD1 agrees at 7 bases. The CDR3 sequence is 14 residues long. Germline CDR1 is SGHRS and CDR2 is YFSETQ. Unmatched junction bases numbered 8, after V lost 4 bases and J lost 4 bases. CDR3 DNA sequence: TGCGCCAGCAGCATCAACAGGGGTTCGTACGAGCAGTACTTC. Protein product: CASSINRGSYEQYF.

CDR3: CASSEVADTDTQYF. In DNA, the CDR3 is TGTGCCAGCAGTGAAGTTGCGGACACAGATACGCAGTATTTT. V usage is TRBV2 and J usage is TRBJ2-3, with D hard to call. CDR1 is SNHLY, CDR2 FYNNEI, per germline. The CDR3 is 14 amino acids. Between the trimmed V and J ends, which lost 1 base and 2 bases, there was a span of 7 bases. The variable domain in full, with the rest retrieved from reference TRBV2 and TRBJ2-3, is EPEVTQTPSHQVTQMGQEVILRCVPISNHLYFYWYRQILGQKVEFLVSFYNNEISEKSEIFDDQFSVERPDGSNFTLKIRSTKLEDSAMYFCASSEVADTDTQYFGPGTRLTVL.